Presented here are 17 T cell receptor beta chains from one specimen sequenced in a study of blood T cell repertoires in COVID-19. Produced via immunoSEQ multiplex PCR; TCRdb's table is partial and in-frame only. The sample has 250,000 to 350,000 clones; around 85% are singletons. What was sequenced was PBMCs or T cells enriched from blood (not recorded which). The origin of the receptors is a woman in her 50s who had recovered from COVID-19.

The chain recombines TRBV4-3 with TRBJ2-7, with a tentative D call TRBD1 (5 bases). Germline loops: CDR1 LGHNA, CDR2 YSLEER. V gave up 4 bases and J gave up 2 bases, with 12 bases separating them. The CDR3 sequence is 14 residues long. The CDR3 nucleotides are TGCGCCAGCAGCCGTAGAACAGGTCCCTACGAGCAGTACTTC. This gives the protein CASSRRTGPYEQYF.

V usage is TRBV19 and J usage is TRBJ2-3, with TRBD2 identical over 8 bases. The CDR3 covers 16 residues. The V segment lost 5 bases and the J segment 5 bases; nucleotides outside the gene matches: 12. Germline CDR1 and CDR2: LNHDA and SQIVND (reference sequence). CDR3 DNA: TGTGCCAGTAGTGCCCTAGCGGGTCTAGCGGGAGATACGCAGTATTTT. This sequence encodes CASSALAGLAGDTQYF.

The rearrangement uses TRBV7-2 and TRBJ2-1, with TRBD2 matching over 13 bases. CDR3 length: 16 amino acids. Germline values: CDR1 SGHTA, CDR2 FQGNSA. The V and J ends lost 1 base and 4 bases, in that order; junction bases with no gene match: 1. CDR3 coding DNA: TGTGCCAGCAGCTTAGGGGGACTAGCGGGATACAATGAGCAGTTCTTC. This encodes CASSLGGLAGYNEQFF. Based on the CDR3 plus reference TRBV7-2 and TRBJ2-1, the full variable domain is GAGVSQSPSNKVTEKGKDVELRCDPISGHTALYWYRQSLGQGLEFLIYFQGNSAPDKSGLPSDRFSAERTGGSVSTLTIQRTQQEDSAVYLCASSLGGLAGYNEQFFGPGTRLTVL.

The chain combines TRBV5-6 with TRBJ2-3, with 8 positions matching TRBD1. The CDR3 is 16 residues long. Germline loops: CDR1 SGHDT, CDR2 YYEEEE. V gave up 4 bases and J gave up 0 bases; unmatched junction bases: 7. CDR3: CASSPGTGPSTDTQYF. CDR3 nucleotide sequence: TGTGCCAGCAGCCCCGGGACAGGTCCAAGCACAGATACGCAGTATTTT.

This chain connects TRBV7-2 to TRBJ2-7, with TRBD2 matching 7 bases. CDR1 is SGHTA, CDR2 FQGNSA, per germline. After removal of 5 bases from V and 2 bases from J, the junction contained 21 bases not matched to a gene. The CDR3 covers 19 residues. The CDR3 here is CASSLVGGIFVGTPYEQYF. The CDR3 nucleotides read TGTGCCAGCAGCCTCGTCGGGGGGATATTTGTGGGAACGCCCTACGAGCAGTACTTC.

J is TRBJ2-7 and V is TRBV7-9, with D possibly being TRBD2 (5 bases). CDR1 is SEHNR, CDR2 FQNEAQ, per germline (reference sequence). V was cut by 3 bases and J by 3 bases, with 9 bases left in between. This CDR3 spans 13 amino acids. CDR3 residues: CASSFSGNYEQYF. CDR3 in DNA: TGTGCCAGCAGCTTCTCGGGGAACTACGAGCAGTACTTC.

The chain employs TRBV5-8 and TRBJ1-2; 7 bases agree with TRBD1. The V gene end was trimmed by 4 bases and the J gene end by 4 bases; junction bases not matched to a gene: 7. CDR3 length: 14 residues. Germline loops: CDR1 SGHTS, CDR2 YDEGEE. The CDR3 loop is CASSPGQTIYGYTF. The CDR3 nucleotides read TGTGCCAGCAGCCCGGGACAGACAATCTATGGCTACACCTTC.

J is TRBJ2-1 and V is TRBV9; 10 bases match TRBD2. After removal of 0 bases from V and 9 bases from J, the junction contained 6 bases not matched to a gene. Germline V gene sequence: CDR1 SGDLS, CDR2 YYNGEE. This CDR3 has 15 residues. CDR3 sequence: CASSVESSGSLEQFF. CDR3 DNA sequence: TGTGCCAGCAGCGTAGAGTCTAGCGGGAGTCTTGAGCAGTTCTTC.

The rearrangement joins TRBV6-1 to TRBJ1-6; D is perhaps TRBD1 (5 bases). The ends were cut back, 2 bases at V and 10 bases at J, with 9 bases in the middle. CDR3 length equals 13 residues. Germline CDR1 is MNHNS and CDR2 is SASEGT. Here the CDR3 reads CASSETGGSPLHF. The CDR3 bases are TGTGCCAGCAGTGAAACCGGGGGATCACCCCTCCACTTT.

The chain combines TRBV11-1 with TRBJ2-7; the match to TRBD1 covers 9 bases. The junction had 7 bases not matched to a gene; V was cut back by 6 bases and J by 4 bases. CDR3 length equals 14 residues. Germline V gene sequence: CDR1 SGHAT, CDR2 FQDESV (reference sequence). The CDR3 protein is CASRRGQGTYEQYF. The DNA of the CDR3 is TGTGCCAGCAGGAGGGGACAGGGAACGTACGAGCAGTACTTC.

This chain links TRBV19 with TRBJ1-1, with TRBD1 identical over 10 bases. Germline trimming cut 6 bases from V and 6 bases from J; bases unmatched to any gene: 4. The CDR3 is made up of 13 amino acids. Germline V gene data show CDR1 as LNHDA and CDR2 as SQIVND (reference sequence). This CDR3 reads CASRKDRGSEAFF. The CDR3 region has the DNA TGTGCCAGTAGAAAGGACAGGGGGTCTGAAGCTTTCTTT.

The V call is TRBV18, the J call TRBJ1-4; D uncertain. This CDR3 is 14 amino acids long. V was clipped by 6 bases and J by 5 bases, with 13 bases between them. CDR1 is KGHSH and CDR2 is LQKENI in the germline V gene. CDR3 residues: CASSKGSRNEKLFF. As DNA, the CDR3 is TGTGCCAGCTCTAAAGGGAGTAGGAATGAAAAACTGTTTTTT.

This sequence joins TRBV4-2 and TRBJ1-1, with D unclear. Looked up from germline, CDR1 is LGHNA and CDR2 is YNFKEQ. Deletions cut 0 bases from V and 1 base from J, with 15 bases between. The CDR3 spans 17 residues. The CDR3 sequence: CASSQEVQPVGNTEAFF. CDR3 nucleotides: TGTGCCAGCAGCCAAGAAGTACAGCCAGTGGGGAACACTGAAGCTTTCTTT.

This chain uses TRBV10-1 with TRBJ2-7; 8 nucleotides match TRBD1. The CDR3 sequence is 13 residues long. Germline assignment: CDR1 WNHNN and CDR2 SYGVQD (reference sequence). Losses at the gene ends were 10 bases for V and 0 bases for J; bases not matched to a gene: 5. In nucleotides, the CDR3 is TGCGCCACCCCGGGACAGGTCTCCTACGAGCAGTACTTC. Translating it yields CATPGQVSYEQYF.

J is TRBJ1-1 and V is TRBV11-2; no definite D call. CDR3 length: 14 amino acids. Germline assignment: CDR1 SGHAT and CDR2 FQNNGV. V was cut by 1 base and J by 6 bases, with 12 bases left in between. Here the CDR3 reads CASSLGGVSAEAFF. The CDR3 DNA follows: TGTGCCAGCAGCTTAGGGGGAGTATCCGCTGAAGCTTTCTTT.

This clone was found once. The rearrangement uses TRBV10-3 and TRBJ2-7; D is possibly TRBD1 (5 bases). This CDR3 is built from 16 residues. V was cut by 3 bases and J by 0 bases, with 15 bases left in between. Germline-derived CDR1 and CDR2 are ENHRY and SYGVKD. CDR3 amino acids: CAISEGQGRSSYEQYF. Written as DNA, the CDR3 is TGTGCCATCAGTGAAGGGCAGGGTAGGTCCTCCTACGAGCAGTACTTC.

The V and J genes are TRBV27 and TRBJ2-2, with 7 bases identical to TRBD1. In germline, CDR1 is MNHEY, CDR2 SMNVEV (reference sequence). The CDR3 runs to 16 residues. V shed 5 bases and J 4 bases; nucleotides not matched to a gene: 10. As DNA, the CDR3 is TGTGCCAGCAGTCCCCTTGAGGGGGCCGGCACCGGGGAGCTGTTTTTT. Protein sequence: CASSPLEGAGTGELFF.